This T cell receptor (beta chain) stems from a study of molecular identifiers for immune sequencing clone quantification. CD8+CD4-CCR7+CD45RA+ sorting gave the naive CD8 T cells. MiXCR was run by TCRdb on the PCR reads, yielding one entry per CDR3 protein. The repertoire holds some 320,000 distinct CDR3 sequences, with over 20% as singletons. The CDR3 has 18 amino acids. Germline CDR1 SGHAT, CDR2 FQNNGV. The ends were cut back, 2 bases at V and 2 bases at J, with 22 bases in the middle. The receptor was isolated from a human donor in good health. Some libraries in this study had Jurkat cell RNA spiked in. Sequencing was done on a sample of naive CD8+ T cells from blood, with Jurkat cell RNA spiked in. Subset in this sample: FACS-sorted CD8+CD4-CCR7+CD45RA+ naive T cells. V gene TRBV11-2 combines with J gene TRBJ2-7; D unclear. In DNA form, the CDR3 reads TGTGCCAGCAGCTTAAGGGTCAGCCTTAGCCCCCTCCCCTACGAGCAGTACTTC. It specifies CASSLRVSLSPLPYEQYF.